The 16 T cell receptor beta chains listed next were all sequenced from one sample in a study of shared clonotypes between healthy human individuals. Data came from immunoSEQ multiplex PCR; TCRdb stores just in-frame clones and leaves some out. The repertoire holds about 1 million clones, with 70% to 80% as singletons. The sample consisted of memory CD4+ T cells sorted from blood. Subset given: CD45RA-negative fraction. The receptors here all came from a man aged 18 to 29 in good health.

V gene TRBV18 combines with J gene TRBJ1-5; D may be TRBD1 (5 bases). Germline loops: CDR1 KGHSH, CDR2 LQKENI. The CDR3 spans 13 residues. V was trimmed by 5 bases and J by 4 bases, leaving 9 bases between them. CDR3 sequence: CASSTDMNQPQHF. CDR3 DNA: TGTGCCAGCTCAACGGACATGAATCAGCCCCAGCATTTT.

In nucleotides, the CDR3 is TGTGCCAGCAGCTTAGTCTCCCTGGGCTACGAGCAGTACTTC. Translating it yields CASSLVSLGYEQYF. The rearrangement links TRBV7-2 to TRBJ2-7; no clear D gene. V was clipped by 1 base and J by 3 bases, with 10 bases between them. This CDR3 has 14 residues. Looked up from germline, CDR1 is SGHTA and CDR2 is FQGNSA.

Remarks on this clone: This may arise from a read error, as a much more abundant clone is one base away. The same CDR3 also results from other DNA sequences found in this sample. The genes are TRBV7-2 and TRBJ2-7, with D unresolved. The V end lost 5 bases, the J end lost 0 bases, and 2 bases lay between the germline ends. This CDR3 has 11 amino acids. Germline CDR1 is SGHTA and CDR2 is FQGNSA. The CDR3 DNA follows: TGTGCCAGCAGCGGCTCCTACGAGCAGTACTTC. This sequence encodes CASSGSYEQYF.

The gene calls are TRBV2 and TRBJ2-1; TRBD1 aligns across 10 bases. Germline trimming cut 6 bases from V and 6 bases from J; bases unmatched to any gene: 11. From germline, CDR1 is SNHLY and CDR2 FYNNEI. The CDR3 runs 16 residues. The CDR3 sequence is CASRRTGGEVGNEQFF. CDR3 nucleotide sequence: TGTGCCAGCAGGAGGACAGGGGGAGAGGTGGGCAATGAGCAGTTCTTC.

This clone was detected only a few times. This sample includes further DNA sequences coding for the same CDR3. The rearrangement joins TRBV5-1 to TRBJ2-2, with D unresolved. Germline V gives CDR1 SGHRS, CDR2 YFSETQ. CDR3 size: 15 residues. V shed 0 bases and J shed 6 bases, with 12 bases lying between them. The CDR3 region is CASSLGGAPPGELFF. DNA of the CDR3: TGCGCCAGCAGCTTGGGTGGAGCACCACCCGGGGAGCTGTTTTTT.

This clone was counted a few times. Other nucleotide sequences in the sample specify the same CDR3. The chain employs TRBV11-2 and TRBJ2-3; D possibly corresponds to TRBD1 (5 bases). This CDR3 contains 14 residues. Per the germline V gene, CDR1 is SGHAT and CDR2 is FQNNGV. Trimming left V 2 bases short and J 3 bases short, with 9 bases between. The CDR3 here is CASSLQGTTDTQYF. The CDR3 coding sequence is TGTGCCAGCAGCTTACAGGGTACAACAGATACGCAGTATTTT.

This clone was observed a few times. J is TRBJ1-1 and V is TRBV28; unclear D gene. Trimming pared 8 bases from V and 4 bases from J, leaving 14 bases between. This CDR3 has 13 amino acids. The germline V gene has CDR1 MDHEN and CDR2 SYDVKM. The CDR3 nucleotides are TGTGCCAGCGGCGGCGGGAGGATCACTGAAGCTTTCTTT. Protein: CASGGGRITEAFF.

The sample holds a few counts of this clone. The CDR3 sequence is CASSYLGQRTGELFF. DNA for the CDR3: TGTGCCAGCAGCTACCTTGGGCAGCGGACCGGGGAGCTGTTTTTT. The rearrangement joins TRBV2 to TRBJ2-2, with D perhaps TRBD2 (5 bases). The CDR3 is 15 amino acids. Deletions cut 6 bases from V and 5 bases from J, with 16 bases between. From germline, CDR1 is SNHLY and CDR2 FYNNEI.

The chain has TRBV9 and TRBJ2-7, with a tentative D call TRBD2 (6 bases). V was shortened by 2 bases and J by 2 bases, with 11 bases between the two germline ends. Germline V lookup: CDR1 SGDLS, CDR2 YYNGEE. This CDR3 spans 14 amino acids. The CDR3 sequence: CASSVRDSPYEQYF. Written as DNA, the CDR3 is TGTGCCAGCAGCGTCCGGGACTCACCCTACGAGCAGTACTTC.

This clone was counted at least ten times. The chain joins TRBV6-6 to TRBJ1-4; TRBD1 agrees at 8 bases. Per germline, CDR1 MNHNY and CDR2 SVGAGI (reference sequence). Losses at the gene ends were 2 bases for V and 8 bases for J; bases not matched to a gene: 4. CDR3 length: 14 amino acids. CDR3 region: CASSYGTGIEKLFF. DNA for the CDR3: TGTGCCAGCAGTTACGGGACAGGAATAGAAAAACTGTTTTTT.

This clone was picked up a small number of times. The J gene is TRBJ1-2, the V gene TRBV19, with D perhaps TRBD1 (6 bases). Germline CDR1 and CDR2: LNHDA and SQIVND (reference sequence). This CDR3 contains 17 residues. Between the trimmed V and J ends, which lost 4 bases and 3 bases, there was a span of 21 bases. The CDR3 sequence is CASSTRRAQGLDYGYTF. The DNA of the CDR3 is TGTGCCAGTAGTACCCGGAGGGCCCAGGGGCTAGACTATGGCTACACCTTC.

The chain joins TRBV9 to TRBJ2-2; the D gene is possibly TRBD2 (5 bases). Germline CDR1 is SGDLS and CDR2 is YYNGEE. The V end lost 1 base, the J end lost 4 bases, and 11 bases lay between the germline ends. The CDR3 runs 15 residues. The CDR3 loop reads CASSVLAIGTGELFF. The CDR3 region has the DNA TGTGCCAGCAGCGTACTAGCTATCGGCACCGGGGAGCTGTTTTTT.

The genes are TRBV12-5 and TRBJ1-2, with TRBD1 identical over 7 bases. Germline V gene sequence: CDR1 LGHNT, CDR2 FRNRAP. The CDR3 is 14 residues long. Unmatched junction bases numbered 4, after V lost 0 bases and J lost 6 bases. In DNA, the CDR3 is TGTGCTAGTGGTTTGGTACAGGGGCGGAATGGCTACACCTTC. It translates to CASGLVQGRNGYTF.

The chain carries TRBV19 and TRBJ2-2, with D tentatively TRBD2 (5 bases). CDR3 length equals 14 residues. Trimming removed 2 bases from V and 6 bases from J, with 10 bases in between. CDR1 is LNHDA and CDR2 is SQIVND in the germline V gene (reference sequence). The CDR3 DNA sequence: TGTGCCAGTAGTATAACGGGATACGCCGGGGAGCTGTTTTTT. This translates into CASSITGYAGELFF.

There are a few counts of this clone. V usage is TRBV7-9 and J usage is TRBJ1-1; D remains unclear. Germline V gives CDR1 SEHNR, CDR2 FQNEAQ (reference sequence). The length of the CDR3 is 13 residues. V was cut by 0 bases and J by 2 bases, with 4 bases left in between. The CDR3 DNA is TGTGCCAGCAGCTTAGCCCTCAACACTGAAGCTTTCTTT. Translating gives CASSLALNTEAFF.

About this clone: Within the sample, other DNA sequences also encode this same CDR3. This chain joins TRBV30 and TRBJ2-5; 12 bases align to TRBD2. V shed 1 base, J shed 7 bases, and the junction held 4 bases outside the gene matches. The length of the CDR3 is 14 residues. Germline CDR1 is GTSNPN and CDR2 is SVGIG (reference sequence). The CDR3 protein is CAWSETSGGRTQYF. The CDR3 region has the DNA TGTGCCTGGAGTGAGACTAGCGGGGGCAGGACCCAGTACTTC.